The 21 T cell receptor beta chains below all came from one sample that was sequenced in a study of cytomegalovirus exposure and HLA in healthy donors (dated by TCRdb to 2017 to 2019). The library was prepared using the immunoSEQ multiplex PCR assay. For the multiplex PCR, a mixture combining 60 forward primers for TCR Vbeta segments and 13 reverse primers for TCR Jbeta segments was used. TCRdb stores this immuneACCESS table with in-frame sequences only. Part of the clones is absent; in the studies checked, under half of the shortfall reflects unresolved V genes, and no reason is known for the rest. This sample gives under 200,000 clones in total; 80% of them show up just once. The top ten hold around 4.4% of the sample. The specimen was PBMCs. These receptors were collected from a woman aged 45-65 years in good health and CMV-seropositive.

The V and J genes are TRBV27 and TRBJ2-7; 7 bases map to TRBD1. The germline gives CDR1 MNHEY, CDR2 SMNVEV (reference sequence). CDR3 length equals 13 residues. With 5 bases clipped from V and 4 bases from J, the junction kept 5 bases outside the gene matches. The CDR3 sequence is CASSRQGRYEQYF. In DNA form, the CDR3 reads TGTGCCAGCAGTCGACAGGGAAGGTACGAGCAGTACTTC.

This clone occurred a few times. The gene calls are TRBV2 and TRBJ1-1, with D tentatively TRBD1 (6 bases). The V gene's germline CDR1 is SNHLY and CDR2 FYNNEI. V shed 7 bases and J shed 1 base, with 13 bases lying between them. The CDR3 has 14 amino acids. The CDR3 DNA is TGTGCCAGCATTTGGACAGTGGGGAACACTGAAGCTTTCTTT. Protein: CASIWTVGNTEAFF.

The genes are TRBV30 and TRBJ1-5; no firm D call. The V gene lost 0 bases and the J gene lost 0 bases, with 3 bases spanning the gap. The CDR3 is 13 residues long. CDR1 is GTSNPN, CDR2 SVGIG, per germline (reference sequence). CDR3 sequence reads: CAWSVHSNQPQHF. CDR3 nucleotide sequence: TGTGCCTGGAGTGTACATAGCAATCAGCCCCAGCATTTT.

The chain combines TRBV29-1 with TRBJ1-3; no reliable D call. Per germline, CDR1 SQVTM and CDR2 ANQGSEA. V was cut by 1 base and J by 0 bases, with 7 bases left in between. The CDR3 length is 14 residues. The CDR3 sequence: CSVEVGNSGNTIYF. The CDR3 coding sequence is TGCAGCGTTGAAGTCGGGAACTCTGGAAACACCATATATTTT.

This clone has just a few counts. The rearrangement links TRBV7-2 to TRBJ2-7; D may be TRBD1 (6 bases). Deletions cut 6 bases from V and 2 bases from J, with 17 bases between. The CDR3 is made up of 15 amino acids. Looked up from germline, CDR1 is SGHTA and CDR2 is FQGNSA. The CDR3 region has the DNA TGTGCCAGCAGGGAAACCGGGACACCTACCTACGAGCAGTACTTC. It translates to CASRETGTPTYEQYF.

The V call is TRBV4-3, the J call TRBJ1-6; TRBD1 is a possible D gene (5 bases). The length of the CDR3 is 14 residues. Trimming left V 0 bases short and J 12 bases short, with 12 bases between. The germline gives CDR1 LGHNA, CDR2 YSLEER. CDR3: CASSQETGSGPLHF. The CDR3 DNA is TGCGCCAGCAGCCAAGAAACAGGTTCAGGACCCCTCCACTTT.

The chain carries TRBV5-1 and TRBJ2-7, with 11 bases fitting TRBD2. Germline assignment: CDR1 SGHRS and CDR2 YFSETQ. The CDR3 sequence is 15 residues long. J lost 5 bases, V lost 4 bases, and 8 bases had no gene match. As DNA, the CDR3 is TGCGCCAGCAGCCAGTTACTAGCGGGAGTGGACGAGCAGTACTTC. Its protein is CASSQLLAGVDEQYF.

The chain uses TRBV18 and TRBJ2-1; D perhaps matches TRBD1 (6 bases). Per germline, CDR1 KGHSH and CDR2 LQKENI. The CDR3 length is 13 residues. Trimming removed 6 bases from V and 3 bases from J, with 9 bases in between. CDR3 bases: TGTGCCAGCTCGTTGACAGGCTACAATGAGCAGTTCTTC. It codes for CASSLTGYNEQFF.

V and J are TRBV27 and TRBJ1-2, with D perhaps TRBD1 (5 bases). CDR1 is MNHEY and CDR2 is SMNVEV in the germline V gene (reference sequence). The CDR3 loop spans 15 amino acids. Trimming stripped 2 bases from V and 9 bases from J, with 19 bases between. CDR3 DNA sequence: TGTGCCAGCAGTTTAGGATCCGGACAATCTGCGAGCTACACCTTC. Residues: CASSLGSGQSASYTF.

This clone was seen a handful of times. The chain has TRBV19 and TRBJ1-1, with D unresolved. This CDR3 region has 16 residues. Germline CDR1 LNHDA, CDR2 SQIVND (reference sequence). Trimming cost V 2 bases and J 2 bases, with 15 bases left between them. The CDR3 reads CASSIKPRAYNTEAFF. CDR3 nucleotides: TGTGCCAGTAGTATAAAACCGCGGGCTTATAACACTGAAGCTTTCTTT.

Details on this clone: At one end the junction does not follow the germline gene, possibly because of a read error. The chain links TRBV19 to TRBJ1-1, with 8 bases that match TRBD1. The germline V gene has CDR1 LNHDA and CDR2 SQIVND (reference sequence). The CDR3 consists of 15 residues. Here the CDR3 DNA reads TGTGCCAGTAGTCCCATGACAGGGGTGAACACTGAAGCTTCCTTT. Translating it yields CASSPMTGVNTEASF.

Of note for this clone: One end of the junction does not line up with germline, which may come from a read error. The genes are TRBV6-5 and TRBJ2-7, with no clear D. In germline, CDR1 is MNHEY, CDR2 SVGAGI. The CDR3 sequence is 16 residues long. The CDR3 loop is CASSYDTASPSSEQYF. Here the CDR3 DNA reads TGTGCCAGCAGTTACGATACAGCTTCACCGTCCTCCGAGCAGTACTTC.

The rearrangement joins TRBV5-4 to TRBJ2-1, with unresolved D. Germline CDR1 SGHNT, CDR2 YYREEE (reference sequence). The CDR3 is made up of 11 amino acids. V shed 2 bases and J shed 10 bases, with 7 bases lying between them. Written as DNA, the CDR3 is TGTGCCAGCAGCTTCGGTTCGGAGCAGTTCTTC. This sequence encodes CASSFGSEQFF.

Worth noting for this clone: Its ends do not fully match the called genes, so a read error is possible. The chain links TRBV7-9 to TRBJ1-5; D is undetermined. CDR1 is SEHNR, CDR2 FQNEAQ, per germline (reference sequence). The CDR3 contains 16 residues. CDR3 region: CSSSLGVWAGNQPQHF. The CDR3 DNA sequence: TGTTCCAGCAGCTTAGGAGTGTGGGCTGGCAATCAGCCCCAGCATTTT.

CDR3 in amino acids: CARSGGQGEGYTF. CDR3 coding DNA: TGTGCCCGCTCGGGCGGACAGGGGGAGGGCTACACCTTC. The J gene is TRBJ1-2, the V gene TRBV28; 10 nucleotides match TRBD1. The germline CDR1 and CDR2 sequences are MDHEN and SYDVKM. This CDR3 comprises 13 residues. The ends lost 11 bases at V and 8 bases at J; junction bases unmatched: 11.

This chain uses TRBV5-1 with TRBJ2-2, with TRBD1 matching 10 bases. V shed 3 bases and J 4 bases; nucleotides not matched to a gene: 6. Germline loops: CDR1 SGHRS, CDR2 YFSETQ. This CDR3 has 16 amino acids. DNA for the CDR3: TGCGCCAGCAGCTGGAGACAGGGGGCGAGCACCGGGGAGCTGTTTTTT. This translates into CASSWRQGASTGELFF.

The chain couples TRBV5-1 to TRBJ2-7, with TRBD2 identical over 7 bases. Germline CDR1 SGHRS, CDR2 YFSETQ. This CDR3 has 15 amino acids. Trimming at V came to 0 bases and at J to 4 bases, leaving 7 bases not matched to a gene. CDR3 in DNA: TGCGCCAGCAGCTTGGCCGGACTAGAGACATACGAGCAGTACTTC. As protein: CASSLAGLETYEQYF.

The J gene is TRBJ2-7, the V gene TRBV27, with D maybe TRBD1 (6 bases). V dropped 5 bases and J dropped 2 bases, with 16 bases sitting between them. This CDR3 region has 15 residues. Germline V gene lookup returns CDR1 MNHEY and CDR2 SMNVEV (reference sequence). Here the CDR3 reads CASSTRTELTYEQYF. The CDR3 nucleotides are TGTGCCAGCAGTACACGGACAGAATTAACCTACGAGCAGTACTTC.

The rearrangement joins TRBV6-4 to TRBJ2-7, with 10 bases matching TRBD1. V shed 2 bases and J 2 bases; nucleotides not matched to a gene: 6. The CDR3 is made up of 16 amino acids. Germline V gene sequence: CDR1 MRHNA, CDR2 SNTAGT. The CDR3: CASSDRGTGETYEQYF. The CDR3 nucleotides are TGTGCCAGCAGTGACCGAGGGACAGGGGAAACCTACGAGCAGTACTTC.

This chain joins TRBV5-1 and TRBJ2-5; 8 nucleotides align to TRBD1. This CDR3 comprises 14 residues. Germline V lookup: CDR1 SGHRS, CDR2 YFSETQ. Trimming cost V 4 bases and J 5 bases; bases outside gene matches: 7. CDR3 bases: TGCGCCAGCAGCCCCGGACAGGGAGTGGAGACCCAGTACTTC. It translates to CASSPGQGVETQYF.

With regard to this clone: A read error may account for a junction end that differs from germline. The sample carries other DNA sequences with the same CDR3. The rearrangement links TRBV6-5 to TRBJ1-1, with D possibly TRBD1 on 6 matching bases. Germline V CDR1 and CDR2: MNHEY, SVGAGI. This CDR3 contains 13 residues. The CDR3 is CATFGTMNTEAFF. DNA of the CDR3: TGTGCCACCTTTGGGACAATGAACACTGAAGCCTTCTTT.